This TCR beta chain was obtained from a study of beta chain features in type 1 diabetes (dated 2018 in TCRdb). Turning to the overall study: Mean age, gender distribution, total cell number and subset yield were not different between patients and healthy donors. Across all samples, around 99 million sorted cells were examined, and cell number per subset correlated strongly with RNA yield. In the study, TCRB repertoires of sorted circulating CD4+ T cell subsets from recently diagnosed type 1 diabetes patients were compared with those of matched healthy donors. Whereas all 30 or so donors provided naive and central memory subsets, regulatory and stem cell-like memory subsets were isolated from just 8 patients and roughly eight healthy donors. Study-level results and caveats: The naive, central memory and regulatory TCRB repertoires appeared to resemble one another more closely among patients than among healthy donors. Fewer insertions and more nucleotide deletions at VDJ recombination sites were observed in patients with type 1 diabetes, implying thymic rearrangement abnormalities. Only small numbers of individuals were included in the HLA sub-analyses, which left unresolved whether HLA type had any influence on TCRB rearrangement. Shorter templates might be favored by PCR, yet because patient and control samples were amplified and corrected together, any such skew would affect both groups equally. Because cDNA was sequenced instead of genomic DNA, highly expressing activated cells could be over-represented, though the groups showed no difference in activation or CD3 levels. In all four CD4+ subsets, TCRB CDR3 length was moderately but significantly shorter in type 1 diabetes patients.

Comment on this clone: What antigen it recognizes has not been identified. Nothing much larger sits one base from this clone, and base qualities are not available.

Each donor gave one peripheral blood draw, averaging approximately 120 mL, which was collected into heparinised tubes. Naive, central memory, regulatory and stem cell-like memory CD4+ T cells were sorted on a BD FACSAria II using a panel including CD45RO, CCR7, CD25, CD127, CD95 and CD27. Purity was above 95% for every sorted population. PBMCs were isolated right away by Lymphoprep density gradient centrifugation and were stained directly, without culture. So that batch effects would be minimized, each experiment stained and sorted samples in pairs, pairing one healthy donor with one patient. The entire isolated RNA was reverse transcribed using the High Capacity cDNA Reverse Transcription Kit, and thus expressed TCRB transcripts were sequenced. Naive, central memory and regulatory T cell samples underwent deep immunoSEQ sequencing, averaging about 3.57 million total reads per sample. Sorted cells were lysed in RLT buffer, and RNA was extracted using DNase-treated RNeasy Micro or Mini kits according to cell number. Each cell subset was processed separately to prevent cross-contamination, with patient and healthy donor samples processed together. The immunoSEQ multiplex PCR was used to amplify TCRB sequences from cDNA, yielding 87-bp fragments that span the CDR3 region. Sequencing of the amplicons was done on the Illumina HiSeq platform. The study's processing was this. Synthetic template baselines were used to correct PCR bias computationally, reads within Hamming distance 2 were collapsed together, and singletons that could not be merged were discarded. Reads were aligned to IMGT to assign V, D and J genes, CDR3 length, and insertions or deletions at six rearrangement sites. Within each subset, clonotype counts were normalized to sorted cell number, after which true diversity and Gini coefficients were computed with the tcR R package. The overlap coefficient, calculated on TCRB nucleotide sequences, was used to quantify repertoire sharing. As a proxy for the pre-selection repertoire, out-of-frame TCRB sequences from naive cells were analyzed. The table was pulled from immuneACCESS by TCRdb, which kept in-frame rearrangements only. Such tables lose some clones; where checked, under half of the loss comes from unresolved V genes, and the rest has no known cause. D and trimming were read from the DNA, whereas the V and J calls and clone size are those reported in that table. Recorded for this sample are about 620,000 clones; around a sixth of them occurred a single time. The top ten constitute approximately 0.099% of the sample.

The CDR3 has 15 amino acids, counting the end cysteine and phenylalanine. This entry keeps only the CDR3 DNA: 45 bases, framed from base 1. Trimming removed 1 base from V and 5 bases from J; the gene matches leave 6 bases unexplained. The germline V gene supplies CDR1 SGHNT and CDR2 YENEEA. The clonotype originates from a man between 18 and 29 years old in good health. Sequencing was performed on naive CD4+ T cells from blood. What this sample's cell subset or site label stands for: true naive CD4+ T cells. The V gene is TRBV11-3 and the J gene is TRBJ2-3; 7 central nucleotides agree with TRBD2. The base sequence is TGTGCCAGCAGCTTAGCTAGCGGTCGCGGAGATACGCAGTATTTT. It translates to CASSLASGRGDTQYF.